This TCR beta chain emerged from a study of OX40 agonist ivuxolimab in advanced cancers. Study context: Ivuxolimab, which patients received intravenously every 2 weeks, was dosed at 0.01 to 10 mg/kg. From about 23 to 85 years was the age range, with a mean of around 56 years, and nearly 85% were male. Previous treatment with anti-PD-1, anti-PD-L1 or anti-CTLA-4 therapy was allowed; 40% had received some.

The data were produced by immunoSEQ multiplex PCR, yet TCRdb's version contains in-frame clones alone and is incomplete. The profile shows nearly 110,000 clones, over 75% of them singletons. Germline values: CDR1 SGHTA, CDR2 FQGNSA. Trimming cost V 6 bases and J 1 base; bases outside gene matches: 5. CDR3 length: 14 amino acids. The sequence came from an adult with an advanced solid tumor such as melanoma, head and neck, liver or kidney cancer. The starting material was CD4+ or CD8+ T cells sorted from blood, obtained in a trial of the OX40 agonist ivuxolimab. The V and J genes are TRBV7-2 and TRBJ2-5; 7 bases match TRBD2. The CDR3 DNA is TGTGCCAGCAGGCAAACTAGCGTCCAAGAGACCCAGTACTTC. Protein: CASRQTSVQETQYF.